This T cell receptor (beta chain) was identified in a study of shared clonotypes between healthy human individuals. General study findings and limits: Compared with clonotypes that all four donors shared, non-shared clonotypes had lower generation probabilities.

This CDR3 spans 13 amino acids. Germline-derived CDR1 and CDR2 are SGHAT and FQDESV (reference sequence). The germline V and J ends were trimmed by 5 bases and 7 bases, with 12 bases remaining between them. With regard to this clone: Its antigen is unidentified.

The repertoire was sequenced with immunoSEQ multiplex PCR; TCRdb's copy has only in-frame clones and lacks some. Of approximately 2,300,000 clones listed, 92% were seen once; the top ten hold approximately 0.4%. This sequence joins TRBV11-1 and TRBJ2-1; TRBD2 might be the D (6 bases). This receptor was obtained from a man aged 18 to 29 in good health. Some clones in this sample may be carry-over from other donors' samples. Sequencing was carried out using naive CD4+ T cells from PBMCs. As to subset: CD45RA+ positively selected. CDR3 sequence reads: CASSPRRENEQFF. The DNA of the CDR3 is TGTGCCAGCAGCCCGCGGCGGGAAAATGAGCAGTTCTTC.